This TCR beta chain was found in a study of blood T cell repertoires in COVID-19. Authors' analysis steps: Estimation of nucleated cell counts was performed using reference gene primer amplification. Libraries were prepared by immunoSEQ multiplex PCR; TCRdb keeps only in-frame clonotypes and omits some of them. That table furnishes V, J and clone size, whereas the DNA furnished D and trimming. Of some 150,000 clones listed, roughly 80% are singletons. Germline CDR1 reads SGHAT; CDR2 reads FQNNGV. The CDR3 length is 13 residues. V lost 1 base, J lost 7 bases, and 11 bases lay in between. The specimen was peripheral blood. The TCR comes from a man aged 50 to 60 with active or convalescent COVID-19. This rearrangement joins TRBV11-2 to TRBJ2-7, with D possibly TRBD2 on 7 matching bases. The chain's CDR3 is CASSLVGGGEQYF. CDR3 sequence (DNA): TGTGCCAGCAGCTTAGTAGGGGGAGGGGAGCAGTACTTC.